This T cell receptor (beta chain) originates from a study of human T cells and chemical hapten exposure. Study summary: Once 0.01% DPC had been applied to the upper back by patch test, readings were taken at 6 days. Study results and limitations: DPC sensitization did not alter TCRs above 1 in 1000 frequency. Relative to control repertoires, expanded TCRs gave rise to significantly more large CDR3 similarity clusters.

The CDR3 spans 15 residues. CDR1 and CDR2 from the germline V gene are SGHVS and FQNEAQ. Unmatched junction bases numbered 1, after V lost 4 bases and J lost 6 bases. In the library, unique molecular identifiers were attached to individual cDNA molecules. Via MiXCR, TCRdb re-called the RACE reads, giving one row per CDR3 protein. In the table there are tens of thousands of distinct CDR3 sequences, about 9.1% of which are singletons. Documented time point: patch test 1, 2 weeks after DPC sensitization. This sample's treatment: therapeutic diphenylcyclopropenone sensitization with weekly scalp DPC. This clonotype came up a few times. No antigen is known for it.

The chain combines TRBV7-8 with TRBJ2-2; 14 bases align to TRBD2. Sequences were derived from whole blood, sampled in connection with sensitization to the hapten diphenylcyclopropenone (DPC). This sequence originates from a woman in her forties with alopecia areata. Some clones in this sample may be carry-over from other donors' samples. CDR3 loop: CASSSTSGGAGELFF. For the CDR3, the DNA is TGTGCCAGCAGCTCGACTAGCGGGGGGGCCGGGGAGCTGTTTTTT.